This T cell receptor beta chain was documented in a study of early T cells in non-severe SARS-CoV-2 infection. Study as a whole: Whole-blood bulk RNA, unsorted, was sequenced, and chains were unpaired. Whole-study results and caveats: Comparison of clonotypes with VDJdb favored anti-spike CD8 responses while missing private and CD4 specificities.

The V end lost 2 bases, the J end lost 5 bases, and 9 bases lay between the germline ends. The CDR3 has 13 amino acids. Germline CDR1 reads SEHNR; CDR2 reads FQNEAQ (reference sequence). Unique molecular identifiers were affixed to single, distinct cDNA molecules. TCRdb re-called the 5' RACE reads with MiXCR, one entry per CDR3 protein. The table has around 57,000 distinct CDR3 sequences, roughly 12% seen once. Turning to this clonotype: The antigen remains undetermined.

This clonotype was obtained from an adult who was a healthcare worker with PCR-confirmed SARS-CoV-2 infection or an uninfected control (not recorded which). The specimen sequenced was whole blood. The rearrangement links TRBV7-9 to TRBJ2-5; the D is unclear. CDR3 DNA: TGTGCCAGCAGCTTACTACTAACTGAGACCCAGTACTTC. Its protein product is CASSLLLTETQYF. The complete variable domain, with remaining parts taken from reference TRBV7-9 and TRBJ2-5, reads DTGVSQNPRHKITKRGQNVTFRCDPISEHNRLYWYRQTLGQGPEFLTYFQNEAQLEKSRLLSDRFSAERPKGSFSTLEIQRTEQGDSAMYLCASSLLLTETQYFGPGTRLLVL.